Only one count was recorded for the clone carrying this T cell receptor beta chain. The sample comes from a study of shared clonotypes between healthy human individuals. Only in-frame clones appear in the TCRdb table, and some are missing; sequencing was by immunoSEQ multiplex PCR. The data hold some 1,100,000 clones, with about 80% observed a single time. This clonotype originated in a man younger than 35 in good health. Some clones in this sample may be carry-over from other donors' samples. The sequenced sample was memory CD4+ T cells from PBMCs. As for subset: CD45RA-negative fraction.

The CDR3 reads CASSPRGQQLYEQYF. DNA of the CDR3: TGTGCCAGCTCACCACGTGGACAGCAACTCTACGAGCAGTACTTC. The chain links TRBV18 to TRBJ2-7, with D perhaps matching TRBD1 (6 bases). Germline V gene data show CDR1 as KGHSH and CDR2 as LQKENI. CDR3 length: 15 residues. The V end was cut by 1 base, the J end by 3 bases, with 13 bases between. Full variable domain (outside the CDR3, taken from reference TRBV18 and TRBJ2-7): NAGVMQNPRHLVRRRGQEARLRCSPMKGHSHVYWYRQLPEEGLKFMVYLQKENIIDESGMPKERFSAEFPKEGPSILRIQQVVRGDSAAYFCASSPRGQQLYEQYFGPGTRLTVT.